This TCR beta chain was obtained from a study of cytomegalovirus exposure and HLA in healthy donors. Overall study context: There were 85 million or so unique TCRs (from HLA-typed donors) in an early data release.

J gave up 3 bases and V 0 bases, and 4 bases lay outside the gene matches. CDR3 length equals 16 residues. Germline V CDR1 and CDR2: SGHRS, YFSETQ. The donors gave bone marrow, and they were healthy. In this sample, this clone turned up once. The PCR contained 60 Vbeta and 13 Jbeta primers. The data were produced by immunoSEQ multiplex PCR, yet TCRdb's version contains in-frame clones alone and is incomplete. The repertoire holds 90,000 to 120,000 clones, with around 76% as singletons. This receptor was identified in a woman aged 50 to 60 in good health and CMV-seropositive. The gene calls are TRBV5-1 and TRBJ2-3; 10 bases agree with TRBD2. The sequenced material came from PBMCs. The CDR3 DNA reads TGCGCCAGCAGCTTGGGGAGCGGGAGGGCTACAGATACGCAGTATTTT. It yields the protein CASSLGSGRATDTQYF.